The T cell receptor beta chain described here comes from a study of lung T cells in sarcoidosis with Löfgren's syndrome. Study background: Sarcoidosis features CD4+ T cell accumulation in bronchoalveolar lavage fluid.

Notes on this clonotype: Antigen unknown.

Overall study findings and caveats: Shared TRAV12-1 and TRBV2 CDR3 motifs across Löfgren's syndrome patients reportedly suggested public CD4+ TCRs. Versus controls, Löfgren's syndrome patients reportedly showed TRAV12-1 and TRBV2 as most expanded.

TCRdb fed the reads into MiXCR, producing one record per CDR3 protein. The repertoire has fewer than 80,000 distinct CDR3 sequences, 20% to 25% of them found once; the top ten carry 2.3%. CDR1 and CDR2 (germline): SGHTA, FQGNSA. Trimming removed 5 bases at V and 9 bases at J, with 8 bases between. This CDR3 comprises 12 residues. Sequenced sample: CD4+ T cells from PBMCs. This TCR derives from a human donor with sarcoidosis (Löfgren's syndrome or another form), or a control subject (not recorded which). The J gene is TRBJ1-6, the V gene TRBV7-2; D is ambiguous. CDR3: CASSNHGSPLHF. The CDR3 nucleotides are TGTGCCAGCAGCAACCACGGTTCACCCCTCCACTTT.